This T cell receptor (beta chain) is from a study of cytomegalovirus exposure and HLA in healthy donors (TCRdb year 2017). General notes on the study: An earlier analysis of roughly 500 of the donors reported 276 Gb of sequence data and 100 million to 120 million unique TCR beta sequences obtained from around 170 million T cells. About 280 gigabases of sequencing data and around 85 million unique TCR sequences made up an early release that covered fewer than 650 HLA-typed donors. Among the roughly 390 genotyped donors, approximately 77% belonged to the genetic ancestry cluster associated with self-reported Caucasian donors. The study aimed to test whether cataloging public T cell receptors could reveal signatures of past pathogen exposure. The study used immunosequencing to profile the T cell repertoires of approximately 630 subjects and linked those repertoires to cytomegalovirus serostatus. In addition to the first cohort of hundreds of subjects, a separate validation cohort of 120 different subjects was used. To predict cytomegalovirus infection status, the study brought together high-throughput TCR immunosequencing, statistical association of individual TCRs with disease status, and machine learning. A later analysis re-analyzed previously published TCR beta repertoires from about 600 donors and added high-resolution HLA genotyping to study TCR occurrence patterns. In the later analysis, no new phenotypic data were used to find candidate immune exposures; instead, reliance was placed on TCR beta sequences and their occurrence across donors. In an earlier analysis of 587 of the donors, high-throughput TCR beta sequencing was used to judge whether each TCR beta V gene segment behaved as functional or pseudogenic. Donor age, sex, ethnicity and CMV serostatus were compiled together with the repertoire data. A later genetic analysis used genome-wide SNP genotypes for about 65% of the roughly 700 donors, treating that subset as a discovery cohort. Every discovery cohort repertoire had been produced on one sequencing platform. HLA typing included class I and class II loci at four-digit resolution. The number of donors typed differed by locus, with 629-630 for A, B, C, DRB1 and DQB1, 522 for DQA1, some 570 for DPA1, and some 450 for DPB1. Because of strong linkage in the cohort, roughly five DR-DQ haplotypes were treated as single units for association and clustering. On average, approximately 250,000 unique TCR beta nucleotide sequences were sequenced per donor among roughly 430 genotyped donors of the cohort, with roughly 19% of those sequences being non-productive.

From cysteine to phenylalanine, the CDR3 is 16 amino acids long. The CDR3 DNA has 48 bases and is translated from base 1. Study-wide findings and limitations: Most TCR sequences were observed very rarely across donors, whereas some public TCRs were present in many individuals. Linkage disequilibrium might explain the correlated functional status among segregating V segments, but an unknown experimental factor could not be excluded. According to a later analysis, TCR association rates differed among HLA loci, with DRB1 alleles showing the most associated TCRs and HLA-C alleles showing the fewest. A cluster of highly shared sequence variants was judged likely to be a technical artifact of the sequencing pipeline. The study gave a list of under 200 TCR beta chains associated with cytomegalovirus. A further reported finding was that TCR beta sequences accurately predicted the HLA-A and HLA-B alleles for most subjects in the first cohort. The earlier analysis of approximately 590 of the donors excluded fewer than 20 rarely observed V segments, including chromosome 9 orphons, because counts were too low. In a later analysis, HLA-associated TCR beta chains showed more clonal expansion and lower generation probabilities than non-associated chains that were equally common. The only immune exposure information available for the cohort was CMV serostatus. Assigning TCR associations to individual alleles was difficult when HLA alleles, especially DR and DQ, strongly co-occurred. Some IMGT-functional V segments, including TRBV6-2 and TRBV6-3, could not be told apart with the 87-base-pair reads, so those segments were excluded. According to the authors, the approach could potentially be generalized to other disease states and immunological phenotypes. Sequencing depth was assumed to be roughly uniform across donors in the presence/absence analyses, though that assumption may not hold. A later analysis reported that several top co-occurrence clusters appeared linked to parvovirus B19, influenza, CMV and Epstein-Barr virus. In a later analysis, some 18,000 TCR beta sequences were associated with specific HLA alleles at a false discovery rate of 0.05. According to a later analysis, most CMV-associated TCR beta chains appeared to be HLA-restricted, and the HLA associations seemed to be driven largely by CMV exposure. The classifier was reported to diagnose cytomegalovirus status with high specificity and sensitivity in both the original and validation cohorts. V-gene and J-gene trimming of TCR beta chains was associated with a missense DCLRE1C variant in a later genetic analysis, and the association was replicated in an independent cohort. In a later genetic analysis, fewer N-insertions in productive TCRs were reported among donors in an Asian-associated ancestry cluster than the 666-donor mean. Three of the identified cytomegalovirus-associated TCR beta chains were confirmed in vitro to be specific for cytomegalovirus antigens. Because some donors lacked HLA typing at each locus, the association tests relied only on the typed subset. In this cohort, only TCR beta chains were sequenced, and detectable features were limited by the absence of alpha or paired-chain data. In an earlier analysis of approximately 600 of the donors, most TCR beta V segments were observed in productive rearrangements about 87% or about 30% of the time, broadly matching IMGT annotations.

A single count supports this clone. This clone's antigen is unknown. Qualities for individual bases were not recorded, and no much larger clone is one base off. Receptor libraries were prepared by the immunoSEQ multiplex PCR assay. A mixture of 60 forward primers for TCR Vbeta segments and 13 reverse primers for TCR Jbeta segments was used in the multiplex PCR. A multiplex PCR assay on genomic DNA amplified the CDR3 region of rearranged TCR beta genes. On the Illumina HiSeq System, the amplified TCR beta libraries were sequenced as 87-base-pair reads. From the authors' description of their analysis: A later analysis tallied around 82 million unique TCR beta chains across the approximately 670 repertoires, and approximately 12 million of those chains were shared by two or more donors. A nearest-neighbor algorithm error-corrected the raw reads and collapsed the reads into unique sequences, merging closely related sequences to remove PCR and sequencing errors. Alignment of CDR3 sequences to IMGT reference sequences was used to assign V, D and J gene segments. For a sequence to be retained, a match of at least six nucleotides to both a V gene segment and a J gene segment was required. A rearrangement counted as productive if the CDR3 had no stop codons and remained in frame with V and J, and every other rearrangement counted as non-productive. Following IMGT convention, CDR3 was defined as the stretch from the second conserved V-encoded cysteine up to the conserved J-encoded phenylalanine. The earlier analysis of 587 of the donors excluded any sequence lacking an unambiguous match to a single V gene segment. An earlier analysis of several hundred of the donors classified V segments as functional when productive rearrangements were above 56.7% and as segregating when the standard deviation between donors was above 5%. To diagnose cytomegalovirus status from the catalog of TCR beta chain sequences, a statistical classification framework was built. In a later analysis, TCR nucleotide sequences were compared against IMGT/GENE-DB human TR gene sequences so that V and J genes could be assigned. In a later analysis, CDR3 sequences and most-parsimonious VDJ recombination scenarios were assigned using the TCRdist pipeline. In a later analysis, every TCR beta chain was defined by the combination of its CDR3 amino acid sequence and its V-gene family, and reads without a unique V-gene family were dropped. A later analysis removed 550 to 650 highly shared, low-generation-probability nucleotide sequences to deal with suspected cross-contamination and a sequencing artifact. In a later analysis, a clonal expansion index for each public chain was calculated from normalized within-repertoire ranks of inferred template counts. Generation probabilities in a later analysis came from a VDJ recombination model fitted to out-of-frame rearrangements, and those results were checked against IGoR. In a later analysis, hypergeometric tests were used to score TCR-TCR, TCR-HLA and TCR-CMV co-occurrence, with a repertoire-size bias correction applied to TCR pairs. In a later analysis, false discovery rates were estimated by permuting HLA or CMV assignments 20 times. In a later analysis, co-occurring TCRs were grouped using DBSCAN, and TCRdist sequence similarity was added for clustering within HLA-allele-positive subsets. For co-occurrence clustering, repertoires with fewer than 30,000 or more than 120,000 public chains were excluded, along with four or five repertoires with anomalous nucleotide sharing. In its TCRdb copy, this immuneACCESS table keeps in-frame sequences only and misses some clones. Where compared with another copy, unresolved V genes explain less than half of these, and the others have no known cause. From that table come the V and J calls and clone size; the DNA was used to work out D and trimming. Across this sample there are about 160,000 clones, with about 71% seen only once. The top ten clonotypes cover 2.8% of the sample.

The cohort consisted of hundreds of healthy bone marrow donors. Cohort members were all nominally healthy when sampled, although unrecorded immune exposures were likely present. The donor was CMV seronegative and was included in the group of about 350 seronegative cohort members. A peripheral blood sample was provided by each donor, and peripheral blood mononuclear cells were used for TCR beta sequencing. Genomic DNA was extracted from the blood cell samples with the Qiagen DNeasy Blood Extraction Kit. The V and J genes are TRBV21-1 and TRBJ2-2; TRBD2, the D gene given by the table, was not confirmed from the DNA. TRBV21-1 is deemed a pseudogene. This TCR was sampled from a woman aged 30 to 39 in good health and CMV-seronegative. The source material was PBMCs. CDR3 reads: CASSIHTVTLEGELFF. In nucleotide form, the sequence is TGTGCCAGCAGCATCCACACGGTAACACTAGAGGGGGAGCTGTTTTTT.